A single sample is the source of the 22 T cell receptor beta chains below, sequenced in a study of cytomegalovirus exposure and HLA in healthy donors. Vbeta (60) and Jbeta (13) primers were used in the PCR. Libraries were prepared by immunoSEQ multiplex PCR; TCRdb keeps only in-frame clonotypes and omits some of them. Of under 70,000 clones listed, 65% to 70% were seen once; the top ten hold roughly 2.1%. Sequencing was carried out using PBMCs. Source of these receptors: a woman aged 25 to 39 in good health and CMV-seronegative.

V and J are TRBV5-1 and TRBJ2-5; TRBD2 matches at 10 bases. This CDR3 has 17 residues. Germline CDR1 SGHRS, CDR2 YFSETQ. J lost 9 bases, V lost 0 bases, and 14 bases had no gene match. For the CDR3, the DNA is TGCGCCAGCAGCTTGGTTGGTAGCGGGGGGCAGGGTGAGGCCCAGTACTTC. This sequence encodes CASSLVGSGGQGEAQYF.

The rearrangement uses TRBV7-9 and TRBJ2-7; no firm D call. Germline V lookup: CDR1 SEHNR, CDR2 FQNEAQ (reference sequence). The CDR3 contains 15 residues. Trimming left V 2 bases short and J 4 bases short, with 15 bases between. In DNA, the CDR3 is TGTGCCAGCAGCTTAATCGGCGACAAAGAGTACGAGCAGTACTTC. This codes for CASSLIGDKEYEQYF.

The V and J genes are TRBV11-2 and TRBJ2-3; 16 nucleotides align to TRBD2. Trimming cost V 5 bases and J 5 bases; bases outside gene matches: 7. The CDR3 has 17 amino acids. Germline assignment: CDR1 SGHAT and CDR2 FQNNGV. CDR3 sequence: CASSTGTSGGAVDTQYF. CDR3 in DNA: TGTGCCAGCAGCACAGGGACTAGCGGGGGGGCAGTAGATACGCAGTATTTT.

This clone was recorded a few times. The rearrangement links TRBV18 to TRBJ1-1; 11 nucleotides match TRBD1. V shed 2 bases, J shed 7 bases, and the junction held 6 bases outside the gene matches. Per germline, CDR1 KGHSH and CDR2 LQKENI. This CDR3 contains 15 residues. Written as DNA, the CDR3 is TGTGCCAGCTCACCAGCCGGGACAGGGGGTGGTGAAGCTTTCTTT. Residues: CASSPAGTGGGEAFF.

V gene TRBV30 combines with J gene TRBJ2-2; 7 bases are shared with TRBD2. V shed 4 bases, J shed 3 bases, and the junction held 8 bases outside the gene matches. CDR1 and CDR2 (germline): GTSNPN, SVGIG (reference sequence). This CDR3 region has 15 residues. CDR3 sequence reads: CAWTRVRGDTGELFF. CDR3 bases: TGTGCCTGGACTAGGGTCCGGGGGGACACCGGGGAGCTGTTTTTT.

The rearrangement links TRBV7-9 to TRBJ2-5; D may be TRBD1 (5 bases). CDR3 length: 16 residues. V lost 2 bases, J lost 4 bases, and 17 bases lay in between. CDR1 is SEHNR and CDR2 is FQNEAQ in the germline V gene (reference sequence). CDR3 protein: CASSLISQGFGETQYF. The CDR3 DNA is TGTGCCAGCAGCTTAATTAGTCAGGGCTTCGGAGAGACCCAGTACTTC.

V gene TRBV7-2 combines with J gene TRBJ1-2; D remains unclear. V was shortened by 3 bases and J by 7 bases, with 9 bases between the two germline ends. There are 12 residues in the CDR3. Germline CDR1 is SGHTA and CDR2 is FQGNSA. CDR3: CASSLRLSGYTF. Written as DNA, the CDR3 is TGTGCCAGCAGCTTGAGACTCTCTGGCTACACCTTC. Full variable domain (rest looked up from reference TRBV7-2 and TRBJ1-2): GAGVSQSPSNKVTEKGKDVELRCDPISGHTALYWYRQSLGQGLEFLIYFQGNSAPDKSGLPSDRFSAERTGGSVSTLTIQRTQQEDSAVYLCASSLRLSGYTFGSGTRLTVV.

The chain links TRBV28 to TRBJ1-3, with TRBD1 matching over 8 bases. CDR1 and CDR2 from the germline V gene are MDHEN and SYDVKM. J gave up 3 bases and V 2 bases, and 6 bases lay outside the gene matches. The CDR3 consists of 16 residues. The CDR3 nucleotides are TGTGCCAGCAGTTTACATCAGGGGGCTGGTGGAAACACCATATATTTT. The encoded protein is CASSLHQGAGGNTIYF.

This clone was seen repeatedly, ten times or more. The chain employs TRBV6-6 and TRBJ1-3, with a tentative D call TRBD1 (5 bases). The CDR3 is 15 amino acids. V was pared by 2 bases and J by 0 bases, with 8 bases between. CDR1 is MNHNY, CDR2 SVGAGI, per germline (reference sequence). The CDR3 region has the DNA TGTGCCAGCAGTTACGGGGGGGGCTCTGGAAACACCATATATTTT. It yields the protein CASSYGGGSGNTIYF.

This clone was counted only a few times. Other nucleotide sequences in the sample specify the same CDR3. V gene TRBV6-6 combines with J gene TRBJ1-1; no reliable D call. Per the germline V gene, CDR1 is MNHNY and CDR2 is SVGAGI (reference sequence). The V end lost 0 bases, the J end lost 2 bases, and 7 bases lay between the germline ends. The CDR3 spans 14 residues. The CDR3 loop is CASSYSGGNTEAFF. In DNA, the CDR3 is TGTGCCAGCAGTTACTCGGGAGGAAACACTGAAGCTTTCTTT.

This chain connects TRBV7-2 to TRBJ1-1; a possible D gene is TRBD1 (5 bases). CDR1 and CDR2 (germline): SGHTA, FQGNSA. The V and J ends lost 5 bases and 6 bases respectively, with 25 bases between them. The CDR3 has 17 residues. Here the CDR3 DNA reads TGTGCCAGCAGCCCGCGATGGGCCCGAGGACCGACAGCTGAAGCTTTCTTT. It is translated as CASSPRWARGPTAEAFF.

The chain links TRBV5-1 to TRBJ1-3; a weak D match, TRBD1 (6 bases). V lost 3 bases and J 8 bases, leaving 12 bases between the germline ends. CDR3 length: 13 amino acids. The germline gives CDR1 SGHRS, CDR2 YFSETQ. The DNA of the CDR3 is TGCGCCAGCAGCTCAGGGGCGGGAGACACCATATATTTT. Protein sequence: CASSSGAGDTIYF.

The V gene is TRBV6-6, the J gene TRBJ2-4, with D maybe TRBD2 (6 bases). The germline V and J ends were trimmed by 5 bases and 0 bases, with 11 bases remaining between them. Germline assignment: CDR1 MNHNY and CDR2 SVGAGI (reference sequence). The CDR3 covers 15 residues. Here the CDR3 DNA reads TGTGCCAGCAGTACGGGACTTCTAGCCAAAAACATTCAGTACTTC. It encodes CASSTGLLAKNIQYF.

This clone was seen a handful of times. The J gene is TRBJ1-2, the V gene TRBV5-4; TRBD1 matches at 7 bases. V dropped 4 bases and J dropped 5; count of bases not matched to a gene: 5. This CDR3 comprises 13 residues. Germline V gene data show CDR1 as SGHNT and CDR2 as YYREEE (reference sequence). CDR3 amino acids: CASSGGQSYGYTF. CDR3 coding DNA: TGTGCCAGCAGCGGGGGACAGAGTTATGGCTACACCTTC.

The chain couples TRBV19 to TRBJ2-7, with TRBD2 matching over 7 bases. The germline CDR1 and CDR2 sequences are LNHDA and SQIVND (reference sequence). The CDR3 has 13 residues. J lost 0 bases, V lost 4 bases, and 0 bases had no gene match. CDR3 DNA: TGTGCCAGTAGTAGGACTAGCTCCTACGAGCAGTACTTC. Residues: CASSRTSSYEQYF.

The V call is TRBV11-3, the J call TRBJ2-5; 11 positions match TRBD2. Trimming cost V 5 bases and J 5 bases; bases outside gene matches: 10. This CDR3 comprises 16 residues. Germline lookup yields CDR1 SGHNT and CDR2 YENEEA. CDR3 sequence: CASSISGGAYRETQYF. CDR3 sequence (DNA): TGTGCCAGCAGCATTAGCGGGGGGGCCTATAGGGAGACCCAGTACTTC.

This chain joins TRBV6-1 and TRBJ2-3; 7 nucleotides line up with TRBD1. CDR1 is MNHNS, CDR2 SASEGT, per germline. The CDR3 has 15 amino acids. The J segment lost 0 bases and the V segment lost 5 bases, leaving 5 bases of the junction unmatched. CDR3 in amino acids: CASSQDRASTDTQYF. The CDR3 nucleotides are TGTGCCAGCAGTCAAGACAGGGCGAGCACAGATACGCAGTATTTT.

V gene TRBV7-9 combines with J gene TRBJ1-4; 9 positions agree with TRBD1. The CDR3 length is 17 residues. The V gene's germline CDR1 is SEHNR and CDR2 FQNEAQ (reference sequence). V lost 5 bases, J lost 6 bases, and 13 bases stayed unmatched. The CDR3 here is CASSHPRDRVQDEKLFF. The CDR3 nucleotides read TGTGCCAGCAGCCACCCCCGGGACAGGGTGCAGGATGAAAAACTGTTTTTT.

The rearrangement links TRBV6-4 to TRBJ2-5; 9 positions match TRBD2. The CDR3 spans 14 residues. J gave up 3 bases and V 6 bases, and 5 bases lay outside the gene matches. Germline V lookup: CDR1 MRHNA, CDR2 SNTAGT. The CDR3 sequence: CASSRSGGKETQYF. CDR3 nucleotides: TGTGCCAGCAGCCGTAGCGGGGGTAAAGAGACCCAGTACTTC.

The rearrangement links TRBV6-1 to TRBJ2-2; D possibly corresponds to TRBD2 (7 bases). The germline V gene has CDR1 MNHNS and CDR2 SASEGT. V was pared by 9 bases and J by 5 bases, with 19 bases between. This CDR3 spans 15 amino acids. The CDR3 DNA sequence: TGTGCCAGTTCCCCCGGGGGGCCGCGGACCGGGGAGCTGTTTTTT. This codes for CASSPGGPRTGELFF.

In this sample, this clone turned up a few times. The chain joins TRBV7-2 to TRBJ2-1; TRBD1 is a possible D gene (6 bases). V lost 5 bases, J lost 10 bases, and 18 bases lay in between. Germline loops: CDR1 SGHTA, CDR2 FQGNSA. The CDR3 loop spans 14 amino acids. The CDR3 coding sequence is TGTGCCAGCAGCGCCCCTACAGGGCCCGGGGAGCAGTTCTTC. This codes for CASSAPTGPGEQFF.

V is TRBV28 and J is TRBJ2-7; unclear D gene. The CDR3 loop spans 13 amino acids. The V end was cut by 3 bases, the J end by 2 bases, with 8 bases between. Germline V gene sequence: CDR1 MDHEN, CDR2 SYDVKM. The CDR3, as DNA: TGTGCCAGCAGTTTGAAGCAGGCCTACGAGCAGTACTTC. It codes for CASSLKQAYEQYF.